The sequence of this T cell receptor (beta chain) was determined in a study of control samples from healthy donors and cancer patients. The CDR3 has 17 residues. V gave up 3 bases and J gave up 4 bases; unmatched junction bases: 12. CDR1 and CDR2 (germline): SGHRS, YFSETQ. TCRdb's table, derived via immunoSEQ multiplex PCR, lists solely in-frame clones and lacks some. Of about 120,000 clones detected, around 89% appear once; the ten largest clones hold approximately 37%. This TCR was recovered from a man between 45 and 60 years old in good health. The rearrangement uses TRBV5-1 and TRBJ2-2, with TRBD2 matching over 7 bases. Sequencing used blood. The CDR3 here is CASSSPWGGKVTGELFF. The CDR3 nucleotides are TGCGCCAGCAGCTCCCCGTGGGGGGGTAAGGTCACCGGGGAGCTGTTTTTT.